The 6 T cell receptor beta chains below were found in one sample sequenced in a study of cytomegalovirus exposure and HLA in healthy donors. It was with 60 Vbeta and 13 Jbeta primers that the PCR ran. Sequencing used immunoSEQ multiplex PCR; TCRdb keeps in-frame clones, though not all of them. The top ten clones hold 5.6% of a sample with over 150,000 clones, 70% to 90% of them seen once. Sequenced input: PBMCs. Every receptor here comes from a woman aged 40 to 50 in good health and CMV-seropositive.

The sample holds one count of this clone. The rearrangement links TRBV4-2 to TRBJ2-3, with 8 bases identical to TRBD2. Germline V gene lookup returns CDR1 LGHNA and CDR2 YNFKEQ. The CDR3 contains 16 residues. Trimming cost V 0 bases and J 0 bases; bases outside gene matches: 2. The CDR3 sequence is CASSQDSGVSTDTQYF. The CDR3 bases are TGTGCCAGCAGCCAAGATAGCGGGGTGAGCACAGATACGCAGTATTTT.

V gene TRBV9 combines with J gene TRBJ1-4; 7 bases agree with TRBD1. The length of the CDR3 is 14 residues. Germline V lookup: CDR1 SGDLS, CDR2 YYNGEE. V shed 4 bases, J shed 4 bases, and the junction held 4 bases outside the gene matches. The CDR3, as DNA: TGTGCCAGCAGCCGGGACAGCGGTAATGAAAAACTGTTTTTT. As protein: CASSRDSGNEKLFF.

V usage is TRBV5-8 and J usage is TRBJ2-1; 9 nucleotides align to TRBD2. Germline CDR1 reads SGHTS; CDR2 reads YDEGEE. Trimming cost V 0 bases and J 10 bases; bases outside gene matches: 11. The length of the CDR3 is 16 residues. The CDR3 DNA is TGTGCCAGCAGCTTGGCCAAGATAGCGGGGGCAAGGGAGCAGTTCTTC. Translating it yields CASSLAKIAGAREQFF.

The chain combines TRBV29-1 with TRBJ2-7; TRBD2 is a possible D gene (6 bases). The V end was cut by 2 bases, the J end by 3 bases, with 14 bases between. Germline CDR1 SQVTM, CDR2 ANQGSEA. The CDR3 extends over 14 amino acids. The CDR3 sequence is CSVESGRPNYEQYF. CDR3 nucleotide sequence: TGCAGCGTTGAATCGGGGAGGCCCAACTACGAGCAGTACTTC.

J is TRBJ2-1 and V is TRBV9; unclear D gene. The CDR3 totals 16 residues. With 0 bases removed from V and 0 bases from J, the gap between germline ends came to 10 bases. Germline loops: CDR1 SGDLS, CDR2 YYNGEE. CDR3 residues: CASSVEARSSYNEQFF. CDR3 DNA sequence: TGTGCCAGCAGCGTAGAAGCGCGGAGCTCCTACAATGAGCAGTTCTTC.

The V and J genes are TRBV13 and TRBJ2-3; D perhaps matches TRBD2 (6 bases). The germline V and J ends were trimmed by 5 bases and 0 bases, with 9 bases remaining between them. This CDR3 has 14 amino acids. CDR1 PRHDT and CDR2 FYEKMQ come from the germline V gene (reference sequence). The CDR3, as DNA: TGTGCCAGCAGCCAGAGCGGGAGCACAGATACGCAGTATTTT. Translation: CASSQSGSTDTQYF.